This T cell receptor (beta chain) came from a study of blood T cells in healthy people across ages. The second PCR ran roughly 7 to 11 cycles with a sample-barcoded 5' primer and J-beta primers. The template-switch adaptor was a 5' adaptor with 12 random nucleotides. It tagged each cDNA molecule. TCRdb independently ran MiXCR on the 5' RACE reads; one entry per CDR3 protein. The sample includes roughly 1.6 million distinct CDR3 sequences, 34% of them seen just once. Trimming at V came to 6 bases and at J to 5 bases, leaving 16 bases not matched to a gene. This CDR3 contains 16 residues. In germline, CDR1 is DFQATT, CDR2 SNEGSKA (reference sequence). Whole-study findings and limits: More naive CD4+ cells and higher diversity marked long-lived donors relative to aged donors. PBMCs that were unsorted prevented a conclusive naive versus antigen-experienced comparison.

With regard to this clonotype: Its matching antigen is unknown.

The sequenced sample was blood. The clonotype originates from a woman aged 30 to 39 in good health. V gene TRBV20-1 combines with J gene TRBJ2-1; 7 bases map to TRBD1. The CDR3 DNA reads as TGCAGTGCAGTGGAGTCCCGGGACAGCTGGAACAATGAGCAGTTCTTC. The encoded protein is CSAVESRDSWNNEQFF.